The 32 T cell receptor beta chains below all came from one sample that was sequenced in a study of patients and donors after allogeneic stem cell transplantation. Via MiXCR, TCRdb re-called the RT-PCR reads, giving one row per CDR3 protein. The sample consists of some 880,000 distinct CDR3 sequences, around 17% of them appearing once. Sequences were obtained from blood, either unsorted or a sorted T cell fraction (not recorded which). Source of these receptors: a human donor who was either an allogeneic HSCT recipient or a stem cell or donor lymphocyte infusion donor (not recorded which). It is not recorded whose cells these are; they may come from a transplant donor.

This clonotype occurred a few times. The J gene is TRBJ2-7, the V gene TRBV4-2, with TRBD1 matching 10 bases. Germline V gene data show CDR1 as LGHNA and CDR2 as YNFKEQ. This CDR3 comprises 17 residues. V was pared by 3 bases and J by 1 base, with 9 bases of the junction left unmatched. The CDR3 here is CASSQGGTGVISYEQYF. CDR3 bases: TGTGCCAGCAGCCAGGGGGGGACAGGGGTCATTTCCTACGAGCAGTACTTC.

The chain joins TRBV9 to TRBJ2-7; 9 bases match TRBD1. The CDR3 sequence is 13 residues long. V lost 5 bases, J lost 7 bases, and 7 bases stayed unmatched. In germline, CDR1 is SGDLS, CDR2 YYNGEE. The CDR3 is CASSAGTGREQYF. CDR3 DNA sequence: TGTGCCAGCAGTGCCGGGACAGGGCGAGAGCAGTACTTC.

This clonotype was observed a handful of times. V is TRBV6-5 and J is TRBJ1-4, with 8 bases lining up with TRBD1. CDR1 and CDR2 from the germline V gene are MNHEY and SVGAGI. The CDR3 has 14 amino acids. J gave up 7 bases and V 4 bases, and 5 bases lay outside the gene matches. The CDR3 region is CASSWTGRGEKLFF. The CDR3 nucleotides are TGTGCCAGCAGTTGGACAGGGAGGGGTGAAAAACTGTTTTTT.

The rearrangement links TRBV6-1 to TRBJ1-5; D unresolved. The germline V gene encodes CDR1 MNHNS and CDR2 SASEGT. V lost 4 bases and J lost 0, with 22 bases in between. This CDR3 has 19 amino acids. CDR3 coding DNA: TGTGCCAGCAGTGCCAGAAGGAATTTGTTTACCTATAGCAATCAGCCCCAGCATTTT. This translates into CASSARRNLFTYSNQPQHF.

There are a few counts of this clonotype. The J gene is TRBJ1-6, the V gene TRBV20-1; no clear D. This CDR3 is built from 16 residues. V was cut by 4 bases and J by 8 bases, with 21 bases left in between. Looked up from germline, CDR1 is DFQATT and CDR2 is SNEGSKA (reference sequence). DNA of the CDR3: TGCAGTGCTACACACCGGGCCCGAACGGGGTATTCACCCCTCCACTTT. Its translation: CSATHRARTGYSPLHF.

The gene calls are TRBV7-9 and TRBJ1-2; no clear D. CDR3 length equals 16 residues. The V and J ends lost 0 bases and 8 bases respectively, with 19 bases between them. In germline, CDR1 is SEHNR, CDR2 FQNEAQ (reference sequence). The DNA of the CDR3 is TGTGCCAGCAGCTTAGCGCTTTCCGACGGCCGCGGCGGCTACACCTTC. Its protein is CASSLALSDGRGGYTF.

V and J are TRBV19 and TRBJ2-2, with TRBD1 matching 10 bases. The germline V gene encodes CDR1 LNHDA and CDR2 SQIVND (reference sequence). V gave up 6 bases and J gave up 3 bases; unmatched junction bases: 4. The CDR3 runs to 15 residues. CDR3 protein: CASRVGQGDTGELFF. The DNA of the CDR3 is TGTGCCAGTAGGGTCGGACAGGGGGACACCGGGGAGCTGTTTTTT.

V is TRBV2 and J is TRBJ1-5; no reliable D call. Trimming took 7 bases from V and 6 from J, leaving 13 bases between them. The CDR3 is 13 amino acids. Looked up from germline, CDR1 is SNHLY and CDR2 is FYNNEI. The CDR3 DNA reads as TGTGCCAGCAACTTCGGAAGTATTCAGCCCCAGCATTTT. This translates into CASNFGSIQPQHF.

V usage is TRBV7-9 and J usage is TRBJ2-3; possibly TRBD2 for D (6 bases). Deletions cut 3 bases from V and 10 bases from J, with 14 bases between. The CDR3 runs 13 residues. From germline, CDR1 is SEHNR and CDR2 FQNEAQ (reference sequence). Written as DNA, the CDR3 is TGTGCCAGCAGCTTTATGGGACCGGGAGCGCAGTATTTT. Translated, it gives CASSFMGPGAQYF.

The V call is TRBV5-1, the J call TRBJ1-4, with D tentatively TRBD1 (6 bases). Germline CDR1 reads SGHRS; CDR2 reads YFSETQ. The CDR3 consists of 14 residues. V was clipped by 2 bases and J by 4 bases, with 9 bases between them. The CDR3 nucleotides read TGCGCCAGCAGCTTCGTACAGGGTAATGAAAAACTGTTTTTT. Amino acids: CASSFVQGNEKLFF.

The chain is built from TRBV3-1 and TRBJ2-1; maybe TRBD2 (6 bases). V was pared by 6 bases and J by 15 bases, with 18 bases between. The CDR3 is made up of 12 amino acids. The germline gives CDR1 LGHDT, CDR2 YNNKEL (reference sequence). This CDR3 is CASSQMGQGGFF. The CDR3 DNA follows: TGTGCCAGCAGTCAAATGGGGCAGGGAGGGTTCTTC.

This clonotype was picked up many times. The V gene is TRBV12-3 or TRBV12-4, the J gene TRBJ1-3; D unclear. The ends were cut back, 4 bases at V and 0 bases at J, with 7 bases in the middle. The CDR3 runs 14 residues. The CDR3 sequence is CASSSRVSGNTIYF. CDR3 DNA: TGTGCCAGCAGTTCCCGGGTCTCTGGAAACACCATATATTTT.

This rearrangement joins TRBV7-2 to TRBJ2-2; 13 bases are shared with TRBD2. The CDR3 spans 16 residues. V was pared by 3 bases and J by 6 bases, with 4 bases of the junction left unmatched. Germline lookup yields CDR1 SGHTA and CDR2 FQGNSA. The CDR3 DNA follows: TGTGCCAGCAGCTTCTCAGGACTAGCGGGGGCCGGGGAGCTGTTTTTT. This gives the protein CASSFSGLAGAGELFF.

Only a few counts were recorded for this clonotype. The gene calls are TRBV6-1 and TRBJ1-1; 9 positions match TRBD1. This CDR3 is built from 15 residues. Germline V gene data show CDR1 as MNHNS and CDR2 as SASEGT. V gave up 6 bases and J gave up 5 bases; unmatched junction bases: 10. The CDR3 bases are TGTGCCAGCAGCCCACAGGGGGCTGTTGCAACTGAAGCTTTCTTT. Its protein is CASSPQGAVATEAFF.

This clonotype occurred a few times. This rearrangement joins TRBV5-6 to TRBJ1-3, with D unresolved. This CDR3 spans 18 amino acids. CDR1 is SGHDT, CDR2 YYEEEE, per germline. V was pared by 2 bases and J by 7 bases, with 25 bases between. The CDR3 protein is CASSFGLEDRVSRNTIYF. Here the CDR3 DNA reads TGTGCCAGCAGCTTCGGGCTGGAGGATCGGGTATCAAGGAACACCATATATTTT.

This clonotype was seen a handful of times. The chain recombines TRBV7-9 with TRBJ1-5, with 7 bases aligning to TRBD1. J gave up 6 bases and V 4 bases, and 12 bases lay outside the gene matches. The CDR3 is 16 amino acids. CDR1 and CDR2 (germline): SEHNR, FQNEAQ (reference sequence). CDR3 in amino acids: CASSSLDREYGQPQHF. DNA for the CDR3: TGTGCCAGCAGCTCCCTCGACAGGGAATATGGTCAGCCCCAGCATTTT.

Comments on this clonotype: An end of the junction does not agree with germline; a read error may underlie this. The gene calls are TRBV4-1 and TRBJ2-4; D tentatively fits TRBD1 or TRBD2 (7 bases each). Germline loops: CDR1 MGHRA, CDR2 YSYEKL. The CDR3 runs to 13 residues. CDR3 loop: CASSQEGGARGHF. The CDR3 region has the DNA TGCGCCAGCAGCCAAGAGGGAGGGGCGAGGGGGCACTTC.

The gene calls are TRBV29-1 and TRBJ1-5; tentative D call: TRBD1 (5 bases). This CDR3 is 15 amino acids long. The germline gives CDR1 SQVTM, CDR2 ANQGSEA. Trimming cost V 2 bases and J 3 bases, with 14 bases left between them. The DNA for the CDR3 is TGCAGCGTTGAAAGATGGGGGGAGACCAATCAGCCCCAGCATTTT. Amino acid sequence: CSVERWGETNQPQHF.

This clonotype was counted between two and nine times. V usage is TRBV27 and J usage is TRBJ1-3; D might be TRBD1 (6 bases). This CDR3 has 14 amino acids. In germline, CDR1 is MNHEY, CDR2 SMNVEV (reference sequence). V gave up 6 bases and J gave up 2 bases, with 11 bases separating them. CDR3 loop: CASRPGTTGNTIYF. The CDR3, as DNA: TGTGCCAGCAGACCCGGGACAACTGGAAACACCATATATTTT.

The genes are TRBV20-1 and TRBJ2-1; 8 bases match TRBD2. The V segment lost 5 bases and the J segment 11 bases; nucleotides outside the gene matches: 11. Germline lookup yields CDR1 DFQATT and CDR2 SNEGSKA (reference sequence). CDR3 length equals 13 residues. In DNA form, the CDR3 reads TGCAGTGCTCCGAGACTAGCGACAGACAAGCAGTTCTTC. It encodes CSAPRLATDKQFF.

CDR3 amino acids: CSAEGQVIQETQYF. CDR3 nucleotide sequence: TGCAGTGCTGAGGGACAGGTCATCCAAGAGACCCAGTACTTC. The gene calls are TRBV20-1 and TRBJ2-5; 8 nucleotides align to TRBD1. Germline-derived CDR1 and CDR2 are DFQATT and SNEGSKA (reference sequence). CDR3 length equals 14 residues. With V trimmed by 5 bases and J by 1 base, 6 bases remained unmatched.

V usage is TRBV20-1 and J usage is TRBJ2-7; possible D gene TRBD1, 6 bases. Per the germline V gene, CDR1 is DFQATT and CDR2 is SNEGSKA (reference sequence). The CDR3 extends over 13 amino acids. V lost 3 bases to trimming and J lost 2 bases, with 11 bases between them. The CDR3 loop reads CSARIGQPYEQYF. The CDR3 DNA reads TGCAGTGCTAGGATAGGACAGCCCTACGAGCAGTACTTC.

This clonotype has a handful of counts. The gene calls are TRBV14 and TRBJ2-1; TRBD2 is a possible D gene (5 bases). V was trimmed by 0 bases and J by 5 bases, leaving 23 bases between them. There are 19 residues in the CDR3. Germline V CDR1 and CDR2: SGHDN, FVKESK. The DNA for the CDR3 is TGTGCCAGCAGCCAAGATAAGCCTGGAAGGAAGAGGGATAACAATGAGCAGTTCTTC. This codes for CASSQDKPGRKRDNNEQFF.

The V and J genes are TRBV12-3 or TRBV12-4 and TRBJ1-1; D ambiguous. Deletions cut 0 bases from V and 2 bases from J, with 10 bases between. The CDR3 covers 15 residues. The CDR3, as DNA: TGTGCCAGCAGTTTAGCCTCCCCGCTCAACACTGAAGCTTTCTTT. Residues: CASSLASPLNTEAFF.

This chain uses TRBV7-2 with TRBJ1-3; D is undetermined. Germline V gene sequence: CDR1 SGHTA, CDR2 FQGNSA. This CDR3 comprises 16 residues. Trimming shortened V by 3 bases and J by 3 bases, and 15 bases separated the two germline ends. The CDR3 protein is CASSFGALRRGNTIYF. The CDR3 region has the DNA TGTGCCAGCAGCTTTGGCGCCTTGCGCCGTGGAAACACCATATATTTT.

This clonotype was counted a few times. The chain's CDR3 is CSAKERGRSFSSYNEQFF. The CDR3 coding sequence is TGCAGTGCTAAAGAGCGGGGGAGATCCTTTAGCTCCTACAATGAGCAGTTCTTC. This sequence joins TRBV20-1 and TRBJ2-1; 8 positions agree with TRBD2. This CDR3 is 18 amino acids long. V was pared by 4 bases and J by 0 bases, with 14 bases of the junction left unmatched. Germline loops: CDR1 DFQATT, CDR2 SNEGSKA (reference sequence).

The genes are TRBV20-1 and TRBJ2-2, with 7 bases aligning to TRBD2. J lost 3 bases, V lost 1 base, and 8 bases had no gene match. The CDR3 consists of 16 residues. Germline loops: CDR1 DFQATT, CDR2 SNEGSKA (reference sequence). The CDR3 loop reads CSARASGTIHTGELFF. CDR3 DNA sequence: TGCAGTGCTAGAGCCTCCGGGACTATCCACACCGGGGAGCTGTTTTTT.

This chain connects TRBV7-2 to TRBJ2-3; D is unresolved. V was clipped by 5 bases and J by 8 bases, with 11 bases between them. The CDR3 runs to 12 residues. The germline gives CDR1 SGHTA, CDR2 FQGNSA. As DNA, the CDR3 is TGTGCCAGCAGCGCGACATTGGGTACGCAGTATTTT. Residues: CASSATLGTQYF.

This clonotype came up a few times. The chain joins TRBV12-3 or TRBV12-4 to TRBJ2-7; D tentatively fits TRBD1 or TRBD2 (6 bases each). Trimming stripped 6 bases from V and 0 bases from J, with 18 bases between. The CDR3 spans 16 residues. This chain's CDR3 is CASSPWGATGSYEQYF. The CDR3 coding sequence is TGTGCCAGCAGCCCCTGGGGGGCCACAGGCTCCTACGAGCAGTACTTC.

This clonotype was observed a handful of times. The genes are TRBV27 and TRBJ2-1; D unclear. The CDR3 is made up of 14 amino acids. The V and J ends lost 6 bases and 8 bases respectively, with 17 bases between them. Germline V CDR1 and CDR2: MNHEY, SMNVEV (reference sequence). The CDR3 DNA follows: TGTGCCAGCAGCCCATCTAGTTATAGTTATGAGCAGTTCTTC. It is translated as CASSPSSYSYEQFF.

J is TRBJ1-5 and V is TRBV20-1; the D gene is possibly TRBD1 (6 bases). The CDR3 totals 14 residues. V lost 5 bases and J lost 5, with 16 bases in between. Germline V lookup: CDR1 DFQATT, CDR2 SNEGSKA (reference sequence). The DNA of the CDR3 is TGCAGTGCTCAGACCAGGGGATGGGATCAGCCCCAGCATTTT. This encodes CSAQTRGWDQPQHF.

This clonotype was seen a few times. This could be a read error, since a much larger clone is one nucleotide away. This chain joins TRBV7-8 and TRBJ1-2; D remains ambiguous. Per the germline V gene, CDR1 is SGHVS and CDR2 is FQNEAQ. The CDR3 loop spans 12 amino acids. Trimming removed 5 bases at V and 5 bases at J, with 9 bases between. The CDR3 DNA reads as TGTGCCAGCAGCGGCGTGGGTTATGGCTACACCTTC. This gives the protein CASSGVGYGYTF.